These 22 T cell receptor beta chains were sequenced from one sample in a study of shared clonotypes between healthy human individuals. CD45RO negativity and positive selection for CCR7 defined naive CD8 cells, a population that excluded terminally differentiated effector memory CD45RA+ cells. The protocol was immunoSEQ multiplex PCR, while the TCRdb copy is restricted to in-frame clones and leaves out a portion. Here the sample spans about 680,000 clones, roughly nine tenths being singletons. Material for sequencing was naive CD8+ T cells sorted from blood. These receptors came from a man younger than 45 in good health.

The CDR3 nucleotides read TGTGCCAGCAGTCCCGCCTCGTTCTCCTACGAGCAGTACTTC. Translation gives CASSPASFSYEQYF. The chain carries TRBV27 and TRBJ2-7, with unresolved D. This CDR3 has 14 residues. The germline gives CDR1 MNHEY, CDR2 SMNVEV (reference sequence). V lost 5 bases to trimming and J lost 0 bases, with 11 bases between them.

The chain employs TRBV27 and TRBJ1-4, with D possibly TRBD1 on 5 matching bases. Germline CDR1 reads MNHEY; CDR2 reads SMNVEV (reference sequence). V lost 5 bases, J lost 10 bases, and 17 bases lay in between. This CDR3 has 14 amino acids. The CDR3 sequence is CASSTRGRGGKLFF. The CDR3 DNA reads TGTGCCAGCAGTACACGCGGGCGGGGGGGAAAACTGTTTTTT.

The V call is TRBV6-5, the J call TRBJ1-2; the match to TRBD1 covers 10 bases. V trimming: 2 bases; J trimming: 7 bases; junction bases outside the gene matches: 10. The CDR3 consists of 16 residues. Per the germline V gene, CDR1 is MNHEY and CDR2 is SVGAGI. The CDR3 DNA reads TGTGCCAGCAGTTACCGTCCCGGGACAGGGGTTGGTGGCTACACCTTC. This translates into CASSYRPGTGVGGYTF.

The CDR3 nucleotides are TGTGCCAGCCACCGGGACAGGACCAATCTTGGGGGAAAACTGTTTTTT. The encoded protein is CASHRDRTNLGGKLFF. The chain combines TRBV18 with TRBJ1-4, with 8 bases that match TRBD1. The V segment lost 8 bases and the J segment 10 bases; nucleotides outside the gene matches: 18. This CDR3 has 16 amino acids. Germline V gives CDR1 KGHSH, CDR2 LQKENI.

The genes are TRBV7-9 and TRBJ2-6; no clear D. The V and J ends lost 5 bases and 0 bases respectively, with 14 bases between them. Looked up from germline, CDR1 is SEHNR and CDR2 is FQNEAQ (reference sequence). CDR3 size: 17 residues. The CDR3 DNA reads TGTGCCAGCAGCCAAGGGCCGTCGGTCTCTGGGGCCAACGTCCTGACTTTC. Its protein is CASSQGPSVSGANVLTF. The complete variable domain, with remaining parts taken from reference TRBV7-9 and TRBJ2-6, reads DTGVSQNPRHKITKRGQNVTFRCDPISEHNRLYWYRQTLGQGPEFLTYFQNEAQLEKSRLLSDRFSAERPKGSFSTLEIQRTEQGDSAMYLCASSQGPSVSGANVLTFGAGSRLTVL.

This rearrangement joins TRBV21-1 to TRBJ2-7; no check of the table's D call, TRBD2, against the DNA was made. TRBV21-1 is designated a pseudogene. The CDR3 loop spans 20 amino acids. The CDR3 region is CASSKKEGVRGGRASFEQYF. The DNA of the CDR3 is TGTGCCAGCAGCAAAAAGGAGGGCGTTCGTGGCGGGAGGGCCTCCTTCGAGCAGTACTTC.

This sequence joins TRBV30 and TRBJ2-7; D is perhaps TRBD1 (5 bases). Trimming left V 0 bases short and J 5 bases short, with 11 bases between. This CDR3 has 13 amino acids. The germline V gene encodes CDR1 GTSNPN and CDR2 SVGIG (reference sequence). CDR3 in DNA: TGTGCCTGGAGTGTCACAAGCAGGGACGAGCAGTACTTC. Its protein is CAWSVTSRDEQYF.

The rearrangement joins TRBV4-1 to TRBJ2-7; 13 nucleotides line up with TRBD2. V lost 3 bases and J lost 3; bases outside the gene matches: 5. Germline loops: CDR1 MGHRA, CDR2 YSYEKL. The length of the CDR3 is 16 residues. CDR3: CASSQKLAGGNYEQYF. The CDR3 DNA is TGCGCCAGCAGCCAGAAACTAGCGGGAGGGAACTACGAGCAGTACTTC.

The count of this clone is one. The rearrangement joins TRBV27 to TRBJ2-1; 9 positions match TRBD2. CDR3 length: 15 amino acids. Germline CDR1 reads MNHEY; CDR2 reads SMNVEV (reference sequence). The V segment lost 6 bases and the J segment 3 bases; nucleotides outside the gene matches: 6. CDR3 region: CASRRQTSGYNEQFF. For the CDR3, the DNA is TGTGCCAGCAGACGTCAGACTAGCGGCTACAATGAGCAGTTCTTC.

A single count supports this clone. The DNA of the CDR3 is TGTGCCATCAGTGGGGGGGCGAACGGGTACACTGAAGCTTTCTTT. Protein sequence: CAISGGANGYTEAFF. J is TRBJ1-1 and V is TRBV10-3, with a possible D match to TRBD1 (6 bases). Germline CDR1 is ENHRY and CDR2 is SYGVKD. V gave up 4 bases and J gave up 3 bases, with 15 bases separating them. The CDR3 sequence is 15 residues long.

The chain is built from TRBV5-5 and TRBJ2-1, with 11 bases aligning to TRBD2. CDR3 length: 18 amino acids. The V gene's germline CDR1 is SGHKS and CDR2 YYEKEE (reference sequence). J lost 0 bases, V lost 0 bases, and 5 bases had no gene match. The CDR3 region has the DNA TGTGCCAGCAGCTTGGATAGCGGGAGGGCGAGCTCCTACAATGAGCAGTTCTTC. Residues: CASSLDSGRASSYNEQFF.

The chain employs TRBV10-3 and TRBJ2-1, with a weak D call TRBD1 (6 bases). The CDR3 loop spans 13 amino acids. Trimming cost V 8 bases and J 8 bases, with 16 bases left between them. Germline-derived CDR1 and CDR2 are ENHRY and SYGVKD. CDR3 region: CAIGAGEFHEQFF. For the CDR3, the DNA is TGTGCCATCGGGGCAGGGGAGTTCCATGAGCAGTTCTTC.

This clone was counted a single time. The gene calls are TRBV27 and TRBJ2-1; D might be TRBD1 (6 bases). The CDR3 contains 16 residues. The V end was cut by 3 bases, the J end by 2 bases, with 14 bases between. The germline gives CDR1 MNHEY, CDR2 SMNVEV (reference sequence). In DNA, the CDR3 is TGTGCCAGCAGTTTGACAGCACAGGGACCCTACAATGAGCAGTTCTTC. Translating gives CASSLTAQGPYNEQFF.

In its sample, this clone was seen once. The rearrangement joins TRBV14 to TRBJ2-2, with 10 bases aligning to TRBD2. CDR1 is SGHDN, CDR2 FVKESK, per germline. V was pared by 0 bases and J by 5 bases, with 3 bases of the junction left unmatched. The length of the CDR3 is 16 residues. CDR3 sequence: CASSQDGSGRTGELFF. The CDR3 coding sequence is TGTGCCAGCAGCCAAGACGGTAGCGGGAGGACCGGGGAGCTGTTTTTT. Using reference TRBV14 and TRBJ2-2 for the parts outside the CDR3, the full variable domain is EAGVTQFPSHSVIEKGQTVTLRCDPISGHDNLYWYRRVMGKEIKFLLHFVKESKQDESGMPNNRFLAERTGGTYSTLKVQPAELEDSGVYFCASSQDGSGRTGELFFGEGSRLTVL.

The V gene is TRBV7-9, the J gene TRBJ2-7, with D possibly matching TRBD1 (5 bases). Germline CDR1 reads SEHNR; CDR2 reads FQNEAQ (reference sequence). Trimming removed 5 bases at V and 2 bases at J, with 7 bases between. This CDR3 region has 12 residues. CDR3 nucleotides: TGTGCCAGCAGCGACAGCCCCTACGAGCAGTACTTC. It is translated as CASSDSPYEQYF. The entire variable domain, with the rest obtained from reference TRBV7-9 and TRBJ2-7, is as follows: DTGVSQNPRHKITKRGQNVTFRCDPISEHNRLYWYRQTLGQGPEFLTYFQNEAQLEKSRLLSDRFSAERPKGSFSTLEIQRTEQGDSAMYLCASSDSPYEQYFGPGTRLTVT.

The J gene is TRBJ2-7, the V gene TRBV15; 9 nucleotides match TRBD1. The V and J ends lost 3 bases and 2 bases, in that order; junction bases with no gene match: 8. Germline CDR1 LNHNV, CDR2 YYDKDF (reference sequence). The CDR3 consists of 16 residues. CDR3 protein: CATSSFSGQGAYEQYF. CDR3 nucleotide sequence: TGTGCCACCAGCAGTTTTTCGGGACAGGGTGCCTACGAGCAGTACTTC.

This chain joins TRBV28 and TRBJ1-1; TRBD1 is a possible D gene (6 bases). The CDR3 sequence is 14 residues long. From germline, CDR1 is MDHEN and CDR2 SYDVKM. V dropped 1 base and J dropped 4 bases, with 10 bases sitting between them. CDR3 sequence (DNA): TGTGCCAGCAGTTTATTGGGGGCAGGCACTGAAGCTTTCTTT. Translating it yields CASSLLGAGTEAFF.

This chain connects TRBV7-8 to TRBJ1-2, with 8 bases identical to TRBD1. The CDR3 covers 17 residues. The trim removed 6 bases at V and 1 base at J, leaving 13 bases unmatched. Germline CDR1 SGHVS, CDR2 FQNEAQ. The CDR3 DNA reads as TGTGCCAGCAGTCCCGGGCCCAGGGGGCCTAATAACTATGGCTACACCTTC. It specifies CASSPGPRGPNNYGYTF. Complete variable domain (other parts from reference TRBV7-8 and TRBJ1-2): GAGVSQSPRYKVAKRGQDVALRCDPISGHVSLFWYQQALGQGPEFLTYFQNEAQLDKSGLPSDRFFAERPEGSVSTLKIQRTQQEDSAVYLCASSPGPRGPNNYGYTFGSGTRLTVV.

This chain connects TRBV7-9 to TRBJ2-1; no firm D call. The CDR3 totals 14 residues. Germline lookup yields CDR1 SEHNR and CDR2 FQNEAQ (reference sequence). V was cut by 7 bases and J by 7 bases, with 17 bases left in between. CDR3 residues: CASTETASGNEQFF. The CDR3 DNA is TGTGCCAGCACCGAGACCGCCTCCGGGAATGAGCAGTTCTTC.

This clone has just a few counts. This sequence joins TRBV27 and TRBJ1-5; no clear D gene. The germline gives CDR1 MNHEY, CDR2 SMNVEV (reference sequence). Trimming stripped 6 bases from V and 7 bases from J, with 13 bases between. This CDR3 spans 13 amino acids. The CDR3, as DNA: TGTGCCAGCAGCACATGGGCCAGCCAGCCCCAGCATTTT. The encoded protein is CASSTWASQPQHF.

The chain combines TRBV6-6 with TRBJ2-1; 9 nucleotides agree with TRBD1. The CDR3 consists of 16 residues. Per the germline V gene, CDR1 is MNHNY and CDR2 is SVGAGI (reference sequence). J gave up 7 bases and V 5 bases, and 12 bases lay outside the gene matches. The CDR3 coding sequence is TGTGCCAGCAGTCCTATTTACAGGGGGCGAGGGAATGAGCAGTTCTTC. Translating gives CASSPIYRGRGNEQFF.

The CDR3 region is CASSPQGLGREGLSTQYF. CDR3 DNA: TGCGCCAGCAGCCCACAGGGTCTCGGGCGGGAGGGTCTTAGTACGCAGTATTTT. V usage is TRBV4-1 and J usage is TRBJ2-3, with 9 bases matching TRBD2. J was trimmed by 8 bases and V by 4 bases; bases with no gene match: 19. Germline-derived CDR1 and CDR2 are MGHRA and YSYEKL. CDR3 length equals 18 residues.